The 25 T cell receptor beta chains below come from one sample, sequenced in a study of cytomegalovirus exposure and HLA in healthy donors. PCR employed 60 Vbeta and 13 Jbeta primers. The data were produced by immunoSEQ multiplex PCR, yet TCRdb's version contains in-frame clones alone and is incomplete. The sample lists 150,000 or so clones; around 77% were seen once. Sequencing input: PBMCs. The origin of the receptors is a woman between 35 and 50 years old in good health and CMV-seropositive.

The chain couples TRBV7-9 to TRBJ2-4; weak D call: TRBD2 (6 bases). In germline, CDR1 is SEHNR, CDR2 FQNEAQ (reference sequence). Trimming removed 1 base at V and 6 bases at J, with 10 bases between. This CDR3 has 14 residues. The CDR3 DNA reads TGTGCCAGCAGCTTAGACCCCGGGGGAAACATTCAGTACTTC. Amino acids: CASSLDPGGNIQYF.

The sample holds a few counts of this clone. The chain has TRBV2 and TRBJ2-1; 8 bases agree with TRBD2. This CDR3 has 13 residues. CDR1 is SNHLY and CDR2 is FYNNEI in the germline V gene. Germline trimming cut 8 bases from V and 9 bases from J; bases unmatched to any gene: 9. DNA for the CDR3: TGTGCCAGCGTTGGGACTAGGAAGATTGAGCAGTTCTTC. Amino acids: CASVGTRKIEQFF. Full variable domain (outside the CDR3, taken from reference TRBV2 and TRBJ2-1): EPEVTQTPSHQVTQMGQEVILRCVPISNHLYFYWYRQILGQKVEFLVSFYNNEISEKSEIFDDQFSVERPDGSNFTLKIRSTKLEDSAMYFCASVGTRKIEQFFGPGTRLTVL.

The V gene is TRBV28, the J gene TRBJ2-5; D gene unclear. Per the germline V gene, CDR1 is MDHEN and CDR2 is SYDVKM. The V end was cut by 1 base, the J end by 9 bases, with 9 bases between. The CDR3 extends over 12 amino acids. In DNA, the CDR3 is TGTGCCAGCAGTTTATCCACTTCATCCCAGTACTTC. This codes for CASSLSTSSQYF.

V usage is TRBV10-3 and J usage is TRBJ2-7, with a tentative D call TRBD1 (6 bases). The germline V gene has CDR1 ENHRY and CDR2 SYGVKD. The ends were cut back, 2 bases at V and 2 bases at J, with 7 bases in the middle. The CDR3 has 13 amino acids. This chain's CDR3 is CAISEGTPYEQYF. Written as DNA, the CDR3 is TGTGCCATCAGTGAGGGGACACCCTACGAGCAGTACTTC.

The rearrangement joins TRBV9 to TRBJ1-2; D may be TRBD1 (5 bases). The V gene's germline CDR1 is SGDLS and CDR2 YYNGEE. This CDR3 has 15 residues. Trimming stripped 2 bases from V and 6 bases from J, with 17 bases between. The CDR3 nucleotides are TGTGCCAGCAGCGTGGGTTTCGGGGGTATAGATGGCTACACCTTC. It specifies CASSVGFGGIDGYTF.

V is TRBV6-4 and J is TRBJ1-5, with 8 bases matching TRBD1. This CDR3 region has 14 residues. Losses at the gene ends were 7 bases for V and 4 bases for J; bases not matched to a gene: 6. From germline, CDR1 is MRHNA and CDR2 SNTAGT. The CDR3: CASTGTGTNQPQHF. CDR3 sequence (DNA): TGTGCCAGCACCGGGACAGGTACTAATCAGCCCCAGCATTTT.

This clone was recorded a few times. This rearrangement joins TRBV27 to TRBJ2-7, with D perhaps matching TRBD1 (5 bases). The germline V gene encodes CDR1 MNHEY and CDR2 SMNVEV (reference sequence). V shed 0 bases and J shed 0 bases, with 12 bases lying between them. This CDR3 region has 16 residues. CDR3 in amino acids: CASSLSPRADSYEQYF. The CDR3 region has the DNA TGTGCCAGCAGTTTATCGCCCAGGGCCGACTCCTACGAGCAGTACTTC.

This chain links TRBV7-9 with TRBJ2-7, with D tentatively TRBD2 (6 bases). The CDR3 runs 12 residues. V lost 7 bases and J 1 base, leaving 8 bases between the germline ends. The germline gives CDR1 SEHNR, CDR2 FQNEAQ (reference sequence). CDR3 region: CASTGSSYEQYF. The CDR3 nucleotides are TGTGCCAGCACCGGGAGTTCCTACGAGCAGTACTTC.

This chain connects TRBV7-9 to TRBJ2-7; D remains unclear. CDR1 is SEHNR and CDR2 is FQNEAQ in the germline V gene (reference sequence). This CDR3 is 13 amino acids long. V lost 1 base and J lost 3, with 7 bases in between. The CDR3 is CASSLGYSYEQYF. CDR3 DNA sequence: TGTGCCAGCAGCTTAGGTTACAGCTACGAGCAGTACTTC.

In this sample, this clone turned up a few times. In DNA, the CDR3 is TGTGCCAGCAGCAAGAATAGCGGGGGGGTTTACAATGAGCAGTTCTTC. It translates to CASSKNSGGVYNEQFF. J is TRBJ2-1 and V is TRBV14; 11 bases map to TRBD2. The V and J ends lost 5 bases and 4 bases, in that order; junction bases with no gene match: 7. This CDR3 is 16 amino acids long. Germline lookup yields CDR1 SGHDN and CDR2 FVKESK.

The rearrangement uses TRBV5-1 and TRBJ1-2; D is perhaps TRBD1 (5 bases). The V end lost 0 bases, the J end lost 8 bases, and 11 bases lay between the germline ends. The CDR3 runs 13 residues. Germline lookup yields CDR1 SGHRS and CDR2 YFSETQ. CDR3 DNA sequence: TGCGCCAGCAGCTTGGGGGAGGGGCGCGGCTACACCTTC. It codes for CASSLGEGRGYTF.

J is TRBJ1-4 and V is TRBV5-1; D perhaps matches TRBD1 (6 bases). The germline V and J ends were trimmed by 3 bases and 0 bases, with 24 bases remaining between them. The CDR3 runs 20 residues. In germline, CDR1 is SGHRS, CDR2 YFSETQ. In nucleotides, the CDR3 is TGCGCCAGCAGCTCCCCCAGGGACATATCCCCGAGCGCAACTAATGAAAAACTGTTTTTT. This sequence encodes CASSSPRDISPSATNEKLFF.

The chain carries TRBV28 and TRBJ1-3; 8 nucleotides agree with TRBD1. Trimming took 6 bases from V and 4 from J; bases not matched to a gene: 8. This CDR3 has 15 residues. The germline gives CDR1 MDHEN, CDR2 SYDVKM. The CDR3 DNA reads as TGTGCCAGCAGAACAGACAGGGGAGGAGGAAACACCATATATTTT. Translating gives CASRTDRGGGNTIYF.

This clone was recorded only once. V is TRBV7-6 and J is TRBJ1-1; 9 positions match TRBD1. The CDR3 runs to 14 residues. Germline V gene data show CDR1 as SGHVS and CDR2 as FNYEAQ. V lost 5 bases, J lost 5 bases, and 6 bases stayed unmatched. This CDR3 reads CASSKGQGGTEAFF. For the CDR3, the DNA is TGTGCCAGCAGCAAGGGACAGGGTGGAACTGAAGCTTTCTTT.

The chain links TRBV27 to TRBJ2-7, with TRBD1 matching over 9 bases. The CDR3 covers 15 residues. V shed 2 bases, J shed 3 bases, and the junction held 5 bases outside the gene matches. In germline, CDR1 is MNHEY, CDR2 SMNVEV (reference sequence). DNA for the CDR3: TGTGCCAGCAGTTTAATACAGGGGGCTAACTACGAGCAGTACTTC. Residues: CASSLIQGANYEQYF.

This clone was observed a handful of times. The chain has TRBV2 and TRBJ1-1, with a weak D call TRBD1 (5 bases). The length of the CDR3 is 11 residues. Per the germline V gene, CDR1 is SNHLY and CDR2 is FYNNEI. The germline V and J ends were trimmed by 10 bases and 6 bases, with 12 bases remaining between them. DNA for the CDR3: TGTGCCACCCAGGGTGAGTCTGAAGCTTTCTTT. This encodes CATQGESEAFF.

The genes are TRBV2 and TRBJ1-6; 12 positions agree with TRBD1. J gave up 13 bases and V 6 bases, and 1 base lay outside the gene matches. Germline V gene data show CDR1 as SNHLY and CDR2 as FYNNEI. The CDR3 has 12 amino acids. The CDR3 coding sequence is TGTGCCAGCAGGGGACAGGGGGCCCCCCTCCACTTT. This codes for CASRGQGAPLHF.

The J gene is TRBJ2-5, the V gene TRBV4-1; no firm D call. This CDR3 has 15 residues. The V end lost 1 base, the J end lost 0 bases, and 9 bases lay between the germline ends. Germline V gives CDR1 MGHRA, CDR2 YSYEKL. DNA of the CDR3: TGCGCCAGCAGCCAAGGGTACAGAGACCAAGAGACCCAGTACTTC. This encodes CASSQGYRDQETQYF.

CDR3 loop: CDVGSMNTEAFF. The CDR3 coding sequence is TGTGATGTGGGCAGTATGAACACTGAAGCTTTCTTT. The rearrangement uses TRBV6-1 and TRBJ1-1, with D unresolved. The CDR3 sequence is 12 residues long. CDR1 and CDR2 (germline): MNHNS, SASEGT.

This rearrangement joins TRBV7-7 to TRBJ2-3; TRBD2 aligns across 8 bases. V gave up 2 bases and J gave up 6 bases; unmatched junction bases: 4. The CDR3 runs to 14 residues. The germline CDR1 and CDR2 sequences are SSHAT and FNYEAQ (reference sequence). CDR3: CASSLSGGADTQYF. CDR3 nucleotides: TGTGCCAGCAGCTTATCCGGGGGGGCCGATACGCAGTATTTT.

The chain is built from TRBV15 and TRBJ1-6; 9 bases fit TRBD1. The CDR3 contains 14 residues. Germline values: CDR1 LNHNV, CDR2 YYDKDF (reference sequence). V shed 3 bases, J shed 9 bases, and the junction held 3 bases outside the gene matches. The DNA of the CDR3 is TGTGCCACCAGCAGTGACAGGGGGAGTTCACCCCTCCACTTT. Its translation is CATSSDRGSSPLHF.

CDR3 amino acids: CASSGFTSGGEDTQYF. DNA of the CDR3: TGTGCCAGCAGTGGGTTTACTAGCGGGGGGGAAGATACGCAGTATTTT. V and J are TRBV2 and TRBJ2-3; TRBD2 agrees at 13 bases. Looked up from germline, CDR1 is SNHLY and CDR2 is FYNNEI. V shed 4 bases and J 5 bases; nucleotides not matched to a gene: 6. The CDR3 has 16 residues.

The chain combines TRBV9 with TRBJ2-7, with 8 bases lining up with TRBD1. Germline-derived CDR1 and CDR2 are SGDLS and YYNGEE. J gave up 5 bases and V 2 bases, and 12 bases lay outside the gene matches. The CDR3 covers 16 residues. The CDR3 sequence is CASSVSASAGGHEQYF. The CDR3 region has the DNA TGTGCCAGCAGCGTTTCGGCTAGCGCAGGGGGCCACGAGCAGTACTTC.

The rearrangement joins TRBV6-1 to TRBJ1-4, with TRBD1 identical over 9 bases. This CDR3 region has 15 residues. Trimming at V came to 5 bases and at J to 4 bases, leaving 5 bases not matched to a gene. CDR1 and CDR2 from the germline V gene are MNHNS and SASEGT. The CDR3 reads CASSPGQGSNEKLFF. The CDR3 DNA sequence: TGTGCCAGCAGTCCCGGACAGGGGAGTAATGAAAAACTGTTTTTT.

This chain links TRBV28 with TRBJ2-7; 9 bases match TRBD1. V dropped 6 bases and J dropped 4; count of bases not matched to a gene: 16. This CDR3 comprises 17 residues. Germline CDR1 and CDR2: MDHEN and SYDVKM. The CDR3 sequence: CASSQSQPGTGWYEQYF. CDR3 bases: TGTGCCAGCAGCCAATCCCAACCCGGGACAGGGTGGTACGAGCAGTACTTC. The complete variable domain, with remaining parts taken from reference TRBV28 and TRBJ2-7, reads DVKVTQSSRYLVKRTGEKVFLECVQDMDHENMFWYRQDPGLGLRLIYFSYDVKMKEKGDIPEGYSVSREKKERFSLILESASTNQTSMYLCASSQSQPGTGWYEQYFGPGTRLTVT.